The present T cell receptor beta chain was sequenced within a study of shared clonotypes between healthy human individuals. This clone occurred once. Its antigen is still unknown. V lost 7 bases to trimming and J lost 0 bases, with 13 bases between them. CDR3 length: 15 residues. The germline V gene encodes CDR1 MDHEN and CDR2 SYDVKM. Study-level results: Around 4.9% of naive CD4 clonotypes were shared across a handful of donors. Naive subsets usually exceeded memory subsets in estimated richness. Unshared clonotypes carried lower generation probabilities than those common to all four donors.

Naive CD8 cells were CD45RO-negative, positively selected for CCR7, excluding terminally differentiated effector memory CD45RA+ cells. Methods used by the authors: ImmunoSEQ yielded junction-only sequences lacking quality scores, so filtering differed. Here immunoSEQ multiplex PCR was the method, and the copy in TCRdb shows in-frame clones only, minus some. V and J calls and clone size are copied from that table; D and trimming were computed from the DNA. The sample consists of some 2.1 million clones, about 94% of them appearing once. This chain joins TRBV28 and TRBJ1-5; no definite D call. The clonotype originates from a man between 18 and 35 years old in good health. Specimen: naive CD8+ T cells sorted from blood. In DNA form, the CDR3 reads TGTGCCAGCAACGCGGTCAGTTTTAGCAATCAGCCCCAGCATTTT. It translates to CASNAVSFSNQPQHF.